This T cell receptor (beta chain) originates from a study of cytomegalovirus exposure and HLA in healthy donors. The CDR3 is made up of 12 amino acids. Germline assignment: CDR1 SGHTA and CDR2 FQGTGA. The germline V and J ends were trimmed by 5 bases and 8 bases, with 9 bases remaining between them. PCR involved 60 Vbeta and 13 Jbeta primers. Only in-frame clones appear in the TCRdb table, and some are missing; sequencing was by immunoSEQ multiplex PCR. The sample has over 200,000 clones; about 77% are singletons. The clonotype was recovered from a woman aged 25 to 39 in good health and CMV-seronegative. The chain has TRBV7-3 and TRBJ2-2; D is uncertain. Sequenced: PBMCs. CDR3 residues: CASSLGRGELFF. CDR3 bases: TGTGCCAGCAGCCTTGGGCGAGGGGAGCTGTTTTTT.